The sequence of this T cell receptor (beta chain) was determined in a study of cytomegalovirus exposure and HLA in healthy donors. Broader study findings: The study reported that TCR beta sequences accurately predicted HLA-A and HLA-B alleles in most subjects. One later analysis reportedly identified an Asian-associated ancestry cluster that showed fewer N-insertions than the roughly 600-donor mean. Overall, around 160 TCR beta chains were annotated as cytomegalovirus-associated. Follow-up analysis later connected one missense variant in DCLRE1C with trimming of TCR beta V- and J-genes.

Germline CDR1 reads SGHTS; CDR2 reads YDEGEE. Trimming left V 5 bases short and J 3 bases short, with 12 bases between. CDR3 length equals 14 residues. Primers included in the PCR were 60 Vbeta and 13 Jbeta primers. Repertoires were generated with immunoSEQ multiplex PCR, while TCRdb's copy carries only in-frame clones and drops some. The data show 150,000 to 200,000 clones, about 76% seen once. Notes on this clone: The antigen is not known.

The source is a female donor in good health and CMV-seronegative. Input material: PBMCs. The rearrangement uses TRBV5-8 and TRBJ1-5, with D perhaps matching TRBD1 (6 bases). CDR3 loop: CASRGGQSNQPQHF. CDR3 DNA: TGTGCCAGCAGAGGTGGACAGTCCAATCAGCCCCAGCATTTT.